This TCR beta chain was found in a study of beta chain features in type 1 diabetes. Across the study: Nearly 110,000,000 sorted cells were examined across all samples. Whole-study results and caveats: For Type 1 diabetes patients, all four CD4+ subsets carried TCRB CDR3s that were moderately but significantly shorter. Patients' naive, central memory and regulatory TCRB repertoires appeared more alike than those of healthy donors.

Via the markers CD45RO/CCR7/CD25/CD127/CD95/CD27, stem cell-like memory, regulatory, central memory and naive CD4+ cells were sorted. Reverse transcribing all isolated RNA meant expressed TCRB transcripts were sequenced. TCRdb's copy holds only in-frame clones and misses some; the assay was immunoSEQ multiplex PCR. The table records about 370,000 clones, around 10% of them present only once. This clone appeared a few times. Its specificity is not known. The CDR3 totals 15 residues. CDR1 is SGDLS, CDR2 YYNGEE, per germline. V dropped 0 bases and J dropped 6 bases, with 16 bases sitting between them. The sequence came from a man under 40 with type 1 diabetes. V usage is TRBV9 and J usage is TRBJ2-7; possible D gene TRBD2, 5 bases. Sequenced: central memory CD4+ T cells from blood. The CDR3 sequence: CASSVAAGASGEQYF. As DNA, the CDR3 is TGTGCCAGCAGCGTAGCTGCGGGCGCCTCGGGCGAGCAGTACTTC.